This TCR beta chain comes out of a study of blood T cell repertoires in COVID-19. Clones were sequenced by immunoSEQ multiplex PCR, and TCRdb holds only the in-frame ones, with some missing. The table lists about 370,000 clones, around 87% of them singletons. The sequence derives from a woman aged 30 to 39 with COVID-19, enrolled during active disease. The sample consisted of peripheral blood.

CDR3 DNA: TGTGCCAGCAGCCCGGGACAGGGGTACTACAATGAGCAGTTCTTC. The encoded protein is CASSPGQGYYNEQFF. This chain joins TRBV5-4 and TRBJ2-1; TRBD1 matches at 10 bases. Germline V gene data show CDR1 as SGHNT and CDR2 as YYREEE (reference sequence). The V gene end was trimmed by 4 bases and the J gene end by 3 bases; junction bases not matched to a gene: 4. There are 15 residues in the CDR3.